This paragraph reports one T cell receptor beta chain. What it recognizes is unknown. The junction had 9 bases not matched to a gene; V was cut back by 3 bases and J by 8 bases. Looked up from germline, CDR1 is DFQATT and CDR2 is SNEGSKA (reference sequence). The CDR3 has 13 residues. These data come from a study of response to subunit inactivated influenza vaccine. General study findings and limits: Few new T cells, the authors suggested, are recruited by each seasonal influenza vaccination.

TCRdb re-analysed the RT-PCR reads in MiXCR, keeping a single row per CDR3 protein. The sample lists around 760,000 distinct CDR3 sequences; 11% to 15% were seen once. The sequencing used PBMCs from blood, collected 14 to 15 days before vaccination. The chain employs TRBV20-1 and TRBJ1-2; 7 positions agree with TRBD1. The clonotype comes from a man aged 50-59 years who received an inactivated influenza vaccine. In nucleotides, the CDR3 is TGCAGTGCTAGCGCAGGGGGTCGTTTGGGCTACACCTTC. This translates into CSASAGGRLGYTF.